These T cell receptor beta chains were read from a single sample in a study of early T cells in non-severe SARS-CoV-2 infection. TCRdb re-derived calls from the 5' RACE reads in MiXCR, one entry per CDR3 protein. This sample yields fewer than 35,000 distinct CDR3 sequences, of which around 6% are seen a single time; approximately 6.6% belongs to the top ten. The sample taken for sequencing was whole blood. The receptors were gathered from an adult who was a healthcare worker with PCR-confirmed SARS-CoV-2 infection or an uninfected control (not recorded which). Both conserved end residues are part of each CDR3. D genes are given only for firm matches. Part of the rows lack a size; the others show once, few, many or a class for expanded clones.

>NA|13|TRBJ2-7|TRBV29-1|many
TGCAGCGTTCGTCGGGGGCCCTCCTACGAGCAGTACTTC
CSVRRGPSYEQYF
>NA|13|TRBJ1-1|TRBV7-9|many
TGTGCCAGCAGCTTAGAGATGAACACTGAAGCTTTCTTT
CASSLEMNTEAFF
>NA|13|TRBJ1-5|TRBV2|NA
TGTGCCAGCAGTGAATTGGGCAATCAGCCCCAGCATTTT
CASSELGNQPQHF
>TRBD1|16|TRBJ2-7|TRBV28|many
TGTGCCAGCAGTCTTCGGGACAGGGGGCGAATCTACGAGCAGTACTTC
CASSLRDRGRIYEQYF
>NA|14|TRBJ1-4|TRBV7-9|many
TGTGCCAGCAGCTTCGGCAGGAGTGGTGAAAAACTGTTTTTT
CASSFGRSGEKLFF
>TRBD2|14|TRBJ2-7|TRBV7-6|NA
TGTGCCAGCAGCCCCGGGACTAGAAGCTACGAGCAGTACTTC
CASSPGTRSYEQYF
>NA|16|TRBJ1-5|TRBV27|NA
TGTGCCAGCAGTTTAACAGGACAGCGAGGCAATCAGCCCCAGCATTTT
CASSLTGQRGNQPQHF
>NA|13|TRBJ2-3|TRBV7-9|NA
TGTGCCAGCAGCTTAACGCAGAGATATGCGCAGTATTTT
CASSLTQRYAQYF
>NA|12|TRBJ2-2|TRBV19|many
TGTGCCAGTAGTATGAACACCGGGGAGCTGTTTTTT
CASSMNTGELFF
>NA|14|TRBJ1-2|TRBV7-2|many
TGTGCCAGCAGCTTAGATGCAGCTTACTATGGCTACACCTTC
CASSLDAAYYGYTF
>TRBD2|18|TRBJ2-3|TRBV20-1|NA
TGCAGTGCTAGAGTGACTAGCGGGAGATATCGCTCCGATACAGCGCAGTATTTT
CSARVTSGRYRSDTAQYF
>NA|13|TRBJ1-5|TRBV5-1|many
TGCGCCAGCAGCAGCGACAGGAATCAGCCCCAGCATTTT
CASSSDRNQPQHF
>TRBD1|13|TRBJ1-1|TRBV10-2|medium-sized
TGCGCCAGCAGTGGATGGACAGGGGCTGAAGCTTTCTTT
CASSGWTGAEAFF
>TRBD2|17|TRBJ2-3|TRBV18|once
TGTGCCAGCTCACCGTCAATTTCGGGACTAGCTGCAGATACGCAGTATTTT
CASSPSISGLAADTQYF
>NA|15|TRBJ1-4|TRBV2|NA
TGTGCCAGCAGTGAAGAGGCGGCCCGGATTCAAAAACTGTTTTTT
CASSEEAARIQKLFF
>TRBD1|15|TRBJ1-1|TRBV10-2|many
TGCGCCAGCAGTCTAGCGGGACAGGGGAACACTGAAGCTTTCTTT
CASSLAGQGNTEAFF
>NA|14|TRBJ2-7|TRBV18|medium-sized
TGTGCCAGCTCACCGATCGTAGGAGGGTACGAGCAGTACTTC
CASSPIVGGYEQYF
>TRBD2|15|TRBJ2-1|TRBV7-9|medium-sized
TGTGCCAGCAGCCTAAGCGGGAGCTCCTACAATGAGCAGTTCTTC
CASSLSGSSYNEQFF
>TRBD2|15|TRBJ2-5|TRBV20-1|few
TGCAGTGCTACAGGTGGTAGCGGGACGTTTGAGACCCAGTACTTC
CSATGGSGTFETQYF
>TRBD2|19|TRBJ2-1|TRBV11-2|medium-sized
TGTGCCAGCAGCTTAGTAGGACTAGCGGGAGGGCCGAAAAACAATGAGCAGTTCTTC
CASSLVGLAGGPKNNEQFF
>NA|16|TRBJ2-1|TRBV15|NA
TGTGCCACCAGCTCTGGGTGGGGGGCCCACAGCGATGAGCAGTTCTTC
CATSSGWGAHSDEQFF
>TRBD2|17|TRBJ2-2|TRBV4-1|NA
TGCGCCAGCAGCCAAGATCGCGGGAGTGGCCAAGGCGGGGAGCTGTTTTTT
CASSQDRGSGQGGELFF